The 9 T cell receptor beta chains below come from one sample, sequenced in a study of early T cells in non-severe SARS-CoV-2 infection. In TCRdb, the 5' RACE reads were re-called with MiXCR into one record per CDR3 protein. The profile shows some 40,000 distinct CDR3 sequences, 3% to 4.5% of them singletons. What was sequenced was whole blood. These receptors all stem from an adult who was a healthcare worker with PCR-confirmed SARS-CoV-2 infection or an uninfected control (not recorded which).

This clonotype has at least ten counts. The chain carries TRBV6-6 and TRBJ1-1, with D unclear. Germline CDR1 and CDR2: MNHNY and SVGAGI (reference sequence). V was clipped by 6 bases and J by 0 bases, with 5 bases between them. CDR3 size: 12 residues. CDR3 region: CASRTVNTEAFF. CDR3 DNA: TGTGCCAGCAGGACGGTGAACACTGAAGCTTTCTTT.

The gene calls are TRBV9 and TRBJ2-1, with 9 nucleotides matching TRBD1. V lost 4 bases to trimming and J lost 6 bases; unmatched junction nucleotides: 8. Germline CDR1 is SGDLS and CDR2 is YYNGEE. This CDR3 is built from 15 residues. The CDR3 reads CASSTTGGIINEQFF. DNA for the CDR3: TGTGCCAGCAGCACGACAGGGGGAATTATCAATGAGCAGTTCTTC.

Many counts were recorded for this clonotype. The V call is TRBV12-3 or TRBV12-4, the J call TRBJ2-7, with D perhaps TRBD1 (5 bases). This CDR3 contains 12 residues. With 5 bases removed from V and 3 bases from J, the gap between germline ends came to 8 bases. In nucleotides, the CDR3 is TGTGCCAGCAGTCGACAGTACTACGAGCAGTACTTC. This translates into CASSRQYYEQYF.

This clonotype came up many times. The chain joins TRBV19 to TRBJ2-3; perhaps TRBD2 as D (6 bases). The V and J ends lost 7 bases and 3 bases respectively, with 14 bases between them. This CDR3 region has 14 residues. Germline V CDR1 and CDR2: LNHDA, SQIVND (reference sequence). CDR3: CASNFGGRTDTQYF. CDR3 nucleotides: TGTGCCAGTAATTTTGGTGGGAGGACAGATACGCAGTATTTT.

This clonotype was seen ten or more times. The J gene is TRBJ2-7, the V gene TRBV20-1; D is perhaps TRBD1 (5 bases). The germline gives CDR1 DFQATT, CDR2 SNEGSKA (reference sequence). Trimming shortened V by 4 bases and J by 4 bases, and 8 bases separated the two germline ends. The CDR3 is made up of 11 amino acids. The CDR3 loop reads CSATPGYEQYF. In DNA, the CDR3 is TGCAGTGCTACCCCAGGGTACGAGCAGTACTTC.

A remark on this clonotype: This sequence may be a read error, since a much larger clone differs from it by one base. The CDR3 nucleotides are TGTCCCAGCAGCCCGCGGACAGGGATGGAGACCCAGTACTTC. Translating gives CPSSPRTGMETQYF. The rearrangement links TRBV7-2 to TRBJ2-5; 8 nucleotides line up with TRBD1. There are 14 residues in the CDR3. Germline values: CDR1 SGHTA, CDR2 FQGNSA.

This clonotype was detected ten times or more. The rearrangement uses TRBV7-9 and TRBJ2-7; D remains unclear. The germline V gene encodes CDR1 SEHNR and CDR2 FQNEAQ (reference sequence). The CDR3 loop spans 15 amino acids. V was pared by 1 base and J by 5 bases, with 15 bases between. The CDR3 spells CASSLGSGDHNEQYV. The CDR3 bases are TGTGCCAGCAGCTTAGGCTCTGGAGACCATAACGAGCAGTACGTC.

This clonotype was recorded at least ten times. The J gene is TRBJ2-6, the V gene TRBV7-8; the D is unclear. Trimming pared 3 bases from V and 0 bases from J, leaving 6 bases between. The germline V gene encodes CDR1 SGHVS and CDR2 FQNEAQ. The CDR3 totals 15 residues. The CDR3, as DNA: TGTGCCAGCAGCTTTATAAGCTCTGGGGCCAACGTCCTGACTTTC. The encoded protein is CASSFISSGANVLTF.

This clonotype was found many times. This chain joins TRBV6-5 and TRBJ2-2; no definite D call. The CDR3 has 16 residues. CDR1 MNHEY and CDR2 SVGAGI come from the germline V gene. V was shortened by 8 bases and J by 4 bases, with 20 bases between the two germline ends. The CDR3 loop is CASALNPGDATGELFF. CDR3 sequence (DNA): TGTGCCAGCGCCCTAAACCCTGGGGATGCCACCGGGGAGCTGTTTTTT.